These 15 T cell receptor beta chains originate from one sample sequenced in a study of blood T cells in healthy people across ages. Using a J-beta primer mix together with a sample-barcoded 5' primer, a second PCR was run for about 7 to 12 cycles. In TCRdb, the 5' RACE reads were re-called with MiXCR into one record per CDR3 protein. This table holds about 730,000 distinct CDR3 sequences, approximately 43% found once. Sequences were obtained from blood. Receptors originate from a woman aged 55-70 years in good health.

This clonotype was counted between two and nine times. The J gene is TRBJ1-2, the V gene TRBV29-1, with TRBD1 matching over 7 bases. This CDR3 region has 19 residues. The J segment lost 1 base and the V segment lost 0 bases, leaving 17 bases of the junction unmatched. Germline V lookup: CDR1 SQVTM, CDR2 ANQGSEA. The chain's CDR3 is CSVEDPRGRRESHNYGYTF. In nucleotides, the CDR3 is TGCAGCGTTGAAGATCCTAGGGGGCGCCGGGAAAGCCATAACTATGGCTACACCTTC.

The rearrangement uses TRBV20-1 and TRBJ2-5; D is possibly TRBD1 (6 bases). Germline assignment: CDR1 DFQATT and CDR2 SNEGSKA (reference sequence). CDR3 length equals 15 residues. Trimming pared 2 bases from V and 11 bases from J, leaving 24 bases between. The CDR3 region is CSARPGQISYNEQYF. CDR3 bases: TGCAGTGCTAGACCAGGACAGATCTCCTACAATGAGCAGTACTTC.

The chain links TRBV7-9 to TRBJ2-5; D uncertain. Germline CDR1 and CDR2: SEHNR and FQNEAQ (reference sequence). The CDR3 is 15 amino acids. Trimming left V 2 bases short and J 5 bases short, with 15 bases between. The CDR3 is CASSLSRALRETQYF. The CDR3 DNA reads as TGTGCCAGCAGCTTAAGTAGGGCCCTCAGGGAGACCCAGTACTTC.

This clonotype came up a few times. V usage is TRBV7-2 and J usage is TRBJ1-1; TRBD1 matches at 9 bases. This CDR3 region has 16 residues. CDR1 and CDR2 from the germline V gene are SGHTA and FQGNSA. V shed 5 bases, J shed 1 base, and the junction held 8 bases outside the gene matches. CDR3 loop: CASSIQGALSNTEAFF. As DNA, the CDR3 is TGTGCCAGCAGCATACAGGGGGCATTGTCGAACACTGAAGCTTTCTTT.

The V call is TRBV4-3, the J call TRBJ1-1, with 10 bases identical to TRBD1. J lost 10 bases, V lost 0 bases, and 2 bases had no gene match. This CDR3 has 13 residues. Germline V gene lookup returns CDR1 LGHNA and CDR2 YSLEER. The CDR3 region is CASSQEWTGGAFF. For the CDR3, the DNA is TGCGCCAGCAGCCAAGAGTGGACAGGGGGAGCTTTCTTT.

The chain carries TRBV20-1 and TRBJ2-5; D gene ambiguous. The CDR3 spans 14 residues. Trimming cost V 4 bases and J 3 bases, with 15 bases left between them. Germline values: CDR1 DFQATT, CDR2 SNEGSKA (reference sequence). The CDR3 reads CSATDRATKETQYF. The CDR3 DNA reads TGCAGTGCTACCGACCGGGCTACAAAAGAGACCCAGTACTTC.

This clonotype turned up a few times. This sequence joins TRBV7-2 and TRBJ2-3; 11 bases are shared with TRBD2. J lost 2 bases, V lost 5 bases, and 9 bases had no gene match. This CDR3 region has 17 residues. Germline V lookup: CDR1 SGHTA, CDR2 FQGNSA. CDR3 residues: CASSNDQTSGNTDTQYF. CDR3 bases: TGTGCCAGCAGCAACGACCAGACTAGCGGGAACACAGATACGCAGTATTTT.

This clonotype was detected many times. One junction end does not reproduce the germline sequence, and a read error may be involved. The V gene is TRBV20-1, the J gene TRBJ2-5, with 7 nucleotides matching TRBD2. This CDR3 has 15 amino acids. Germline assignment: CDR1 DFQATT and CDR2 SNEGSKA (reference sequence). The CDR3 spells CSARDGAGTQETQYF. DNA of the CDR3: TGCAGTGCCAGAGACGGAGCGGGGACCCAAGAGACCCAGTACTTC.

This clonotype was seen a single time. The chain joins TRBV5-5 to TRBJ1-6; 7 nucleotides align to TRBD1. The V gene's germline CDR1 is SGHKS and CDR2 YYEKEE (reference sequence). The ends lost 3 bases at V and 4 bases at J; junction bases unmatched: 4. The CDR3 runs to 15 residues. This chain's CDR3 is CASSWGTEYNSPLHF. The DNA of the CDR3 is TGTGCCAGCAGCTGGGGGACAGAATATAATTCACCCCTCCACTTT.

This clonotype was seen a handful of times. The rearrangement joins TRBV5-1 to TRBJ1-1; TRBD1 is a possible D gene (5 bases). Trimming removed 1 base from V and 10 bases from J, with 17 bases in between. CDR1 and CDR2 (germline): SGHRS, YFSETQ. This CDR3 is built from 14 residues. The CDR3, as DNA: TGCGCCAGCAGCTTGACCCAGGCGGGGGGAGTAGCTTTCTTT. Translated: CASSLTQAGGVAFF.

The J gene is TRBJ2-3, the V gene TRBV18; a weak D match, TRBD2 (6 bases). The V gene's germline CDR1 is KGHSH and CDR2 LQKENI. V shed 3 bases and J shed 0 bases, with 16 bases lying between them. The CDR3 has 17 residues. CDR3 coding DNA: TGTGCCAGCTCACCCTCGGAGGCTAGCGCTAGCACAGATACGCAGTATTTT. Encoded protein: CASSPSEASASTDTQYF.

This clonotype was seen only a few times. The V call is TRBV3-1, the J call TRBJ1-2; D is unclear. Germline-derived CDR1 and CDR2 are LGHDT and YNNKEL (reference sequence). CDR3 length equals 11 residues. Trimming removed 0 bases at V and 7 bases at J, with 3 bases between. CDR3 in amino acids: CASSQEAGYTF. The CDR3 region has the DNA TGTGCCAGCAGCCAAGAGGCTGGCTACACCTTC.

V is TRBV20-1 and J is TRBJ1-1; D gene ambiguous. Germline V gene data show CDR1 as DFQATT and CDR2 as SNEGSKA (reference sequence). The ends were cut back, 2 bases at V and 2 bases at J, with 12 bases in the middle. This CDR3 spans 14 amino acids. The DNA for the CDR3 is TGCAGTGCTAGAACCCCAGGACCCAACACTGAAGCTTTCTTT. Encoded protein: CSARTPGPNTEAFF.

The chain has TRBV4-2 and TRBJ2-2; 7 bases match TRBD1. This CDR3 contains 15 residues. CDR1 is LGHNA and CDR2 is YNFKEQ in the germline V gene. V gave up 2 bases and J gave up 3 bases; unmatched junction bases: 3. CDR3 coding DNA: TGTGCCAGCAGCCAAACGGACAGGTACACCGGGGAGCTGTTTTTT. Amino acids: CASSQTDRYTGELFF.

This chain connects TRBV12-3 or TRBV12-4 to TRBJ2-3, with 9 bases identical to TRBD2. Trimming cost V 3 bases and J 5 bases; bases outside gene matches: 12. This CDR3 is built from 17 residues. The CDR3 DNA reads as TGTGCCAGCAGTTTGTACCCAGCGGGGGGTATGAAAGATACGCAGTATTTT. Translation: CASSLYPAGGMKDTQYF.